The 20 T cell receptor beta chains below come from one sample, sequenced in a study of blood T cell repertoires in COVID-19. Data came from immunoSEQ multiplex PCR; TCRdb stores just in-frame clones and leaves some out. Of about 57,000 clones in the sample, approximately 80% were seen once. The material sequenced was PBMCs or T cells enriched from blood (not recorded which). Every receptor here comes from a middle-aged woman with acute COVID-19.

The chain joins TRBV12-5 to TRBJ2-2, with 14 nucleotides matching TRBD2. The CDR3 is 17 amino acids. V shed 6 bases, J shed 4 bases, and the junction held 7 bases outside the gene matches. The germline gives CDR1 LGHNT, CDR2 FRNRAP. CDR3 sequence reads: CASGRLAGGLGTGELFF. The CDR3 DNA reads as TGTGCTAGTGGCCGACTAGCGGGAGGGCTCGGCACCGGGGAGCTGTTTTTT.

The chain employs TRBV7-2 and TRBJ1-1, with a tentative D call TRBD1 (5 bases). The germline V gene has CDR1 SGHTA and CDR2 FQGNSA. The CDR3 consists of 13 residues. V lost 3 bases and J lost 4, with 9 bases in between. CDR3: CASSFGGGTEAFF. The CDR3, as DNA: TGTGCCAGCAGCTTCGGGGGTGGCACTGAAGCTTTCTTT.

The CDR3 spells CASSLTGENEKLFF. CDR3 bases: TGTGCCAGCAGTTTGACAGGGGAAAATGAAAAACTGTTTTTT. The rearrangement joins TRBV5-4 to TRBJ1-4; TRBD1 matches at 8 bases. Per the germline V gene, CDR1 is SGHNT and CDR2 is YYREEE (reference sequence). V dropped 5 bases and J dropped 5; count of bases not matched to a gene: 5. This CDR3 has 14 residues.

This clone has a single count. This rearrangement joins TRBV12-5 to TRBJ2-2; 9 nucleotides agree with TRBD2. The CDR3 length is 14 residues. The junction had 1 base not matched to a gene; V was cut back by 8 bases and J by 0 bases. CDR1 and CDR2 from the germline V gene are LGHNT and FRNRAP. The CDR3 nucleotides read TGTGCTAGTCTAGCGGGATCGAACACCGGGGAGCTGTTTTTT. Translation: CASLAGSNTGELFF. Supplemented by reference TRBV12-5 and TRBJ2-2, the full variable domain reads DARVTQTPRHKVTEMGQEVTMRCQPILGHNTVFWYRQTMMQGLELLAYFRNRAPLDDSGMPKDRFSAEMPDATLATLKIQPSEPRDSAVYFCASLAGSNTGELFFGEGSRLTVL.

The CDR3 nucleotides read TGTGCCAGCAGCCCAGCGGGGAGCTCAAAAGGCTACACCTTC. Protein sequence: CASSPAGSSKGYTF. The chain carries TRBV7-2 and TRBJ1-2, with no clear D. The CDR3 runs to 14 residues. Germline CDR1 SGHTA, CDR2 FQGNSA. V lost 5 bases, J lost 8 bases, and 18 bases lay in between.

The chain combines TRBV27 with TRBJ2-3, with 10 bases identical to TRBD2. V shed 0 bases, J shed 1 base, and the junction held 4 bases outside the gene matches. The germline CDR1 and CDR2 sequences are MNHEY and SMNVEV (reference sequence). There are 17 residues in the CDR3. CDR3 sequence (DNA): TGTGCCAGCAGTTTATCGGGGCTAGCGGGGGGCACAGATACGCAGTATTTT. This gives the protein CASSLSGLAGGTDTQYF.

The genes are TRBV7-2 and TRBJ1-5; D is possibly TRBD1 (5 bases). Germline CDR1 is SGHTA and CDR2 is FQGNSA. Trimming took off 3 bases at V and 4 bases at J, with 7 bases between the two ends. The CDR3 spans 13 residues. Here the CDR3 reads CASSFRVNQPQHF. The CDR3 DNA sequence: TGTGCCAGCAGCTTCAGGGTGAATCAGCCCCAGCATTTT.

This chain links TRBV14 with TRBJ1-1; D is uncertain. CDR3 length: 14 amino acids. V dropped 0 bases and J dropped 5 bases, with 10 bases sitting between them. Germline V gene lookup returns CDR1 SGHDN and CDR2 FVKESK. The CDR3 coding sequence is TGTGCCAGCAGCCAAGATCTGACTGGGACTGAAGCTTTCTTT. It specifies CASSQDLTGTEAFF.

The chain couples TRBV27 to TRBJ1-1; TRBD1 is a possible D gene (5 bases). The CDR3 sequence is 14 residues long. V was shortened by 8 bases and J by 4 bases, with 17 bases between the two germline ends. CDR1 and CDR2 from the germline V gene are MNHEY and SMNVEV (reference sequence). This chain's CDR3 is CASAQGSRGTEAFF. The CDR3 bases are TGTGCCAGCGCTCAGGGAAGTAGAGGCACTGAAGCTTTCTTT.

The CDR3 coding sequence is TGTGCTAGTGGCCCCGACAGGGGGGTGAACTATGGCTACACCTTC. Amino acids: CASGPDRGVNYGYTF. The chain joins TRBV12-5 to TRBJ1-2, with 9 bases fitting TRBD1. The CDR3 contains 15 residues. Per the germline V gene, CDR1 is LGHNT and CDR2 is FRNRAP. The V gene end was trimmed by 6 bases and the J gene end by 2 bases; junction bases not matched to a gene: 7. Combining the CDR3 with reference TRBV12-5 and TRBJ1-2 gives the whole variable domain DARVTQTPRHKVTEMGQEVTMRCQPILGHNTVFWYRQTMMQGLELLAYFRNRAPLDDSGMPKDRFSAEMPDATLATLKIQPSEPRDSAVYFCASGPDRGVNYGYTFGSGTRLTVV.

This clone was counted only a few times. V and J are TRBV5-5 and TRBJ2-2, with D maybe TRBD1 (6 bases). The CDR3 has 17 residues. The V gene's germline CDR1 is SGHKS and CDR2 YYEKEE (reference sequence). V lost 0 bases and J 4 bases, leaving 16 bases between the germline ends. In DNA, the CDR3 is TGTGCCAGCAGCTTGGTAGGGGGATTAGGCGGCACCGGGGAGCTGTTTTTT. This codes for CASSLVGGLGGTGELFF.

This chain connects TRBV5-1 to TRBJ1-2; no reliable D call. The germline V gene encodes CDR1 SGHRS and CDR2 YFSETQ. V was clipped by 4 bases and J by 5 bases, with 18 bases between them. The CDR3 is 15 amino acids. DNA for the CDR3: TGCGCCAGCAGCCCCGTGGGTGGTAGGGAGTATGGCTACACCTTC. This sequence encodes CASSPVGGREYGYTF. Full variable domain (missing parts from reference TRBV5-1 and TRBJ1-2): KAGVTQTPRYLIKTRGQQVTLSCSPISGHRSVSWYQQTPGQGLQFLFEYFSETQRNKGNFPGRFSGRQFSNSRSEMNVSTLELGDSALYLCASSPVGGREYGYTFGSGTRLTVV.

This chain joins TRBV28 and TRBJ1-5, with D perhaps TRBD1 (5 bases). CDR1 MDHEN and CDR2 SYDVKM come from the germline V gene. Trimming shortened V by 5 bases and J by 0 bases, and 11 bases separated the two germline ends. The CDR3 runs 15 residues. The CDR3 here is CASSIPGNSNQPQHF. CDR3 bases: TGTGCCAGCAGTATCCCAGGGAATAGCAATCAGCCCCAGCATTTT.

The J gene is TRBJ2-1, the V gene TRBV4-2; tentatively, D is TRBD2 (6 bases). The germline gives CDR1 LGHNA, CDR2 YNFKEQ. Trimming removed 4 bases from V and 5 bases from J, with 21 bases in between. This CDR3 has 17 amino acids. CDR3 in amino acids: CASSPYSFGTGHNEQFF. For the CDR3, the DNA is TGTGCCAGCAGCCCCTACTCTTTCGGGACTGGCCACAATGAGCAGTTCTTC.

The rearrangement joins TRBV5-4 to TRBJ2-7; D call uncertain. V shed 2 bases and J shed 5 bases, with 17 bases lying between them. Germline lookup yields CDR1 SGHNT and CDR2 YYREEE (reference sequence). The CDR3 has 15 amino acids. The CDR3 region has the DNA TGTGCCAGCAGCTTTTGCCGCGAGTATTGCCACGAGCAGTACTTC. It yields the protein CASSFCREYCHEQYF.

This clone was detected only once. The rearrangement uses TRBV28 and TRBJ2-7, with 7 nucleotides matching TRBD1. The V gene's germline CDR1 is MDHEN and CDR2 SYDVKM. J was trimmed by 4 bases and V by 1 base; bases with no gene match: 7. CDR3 length: 15 residues. The CDR3: CASSLSDRHMYEQYF. The CDR3 coding sequence is TGTGCCAGCAGTTTATCGGACAGGCATATGTACGAGCAGTACTTC.

The chain carries TRBV19 and TRBJ2-6; TRBD1 might be the D (6 bases). This CDR3 region has 16 residues. V lost 6 bases and J 2 bases, leaving 14 bases between the germline ends. Germline CDR1 is LNHDA and CDR2 is SQIVND (reference sequence). CDR3 coding DNA: TGTGCCAGTAGCCCACGTGGGACAACTGGGGCCAACGTCCTGACTTTC. Protein: CASSPRGTTGANVLTF. Full variable domain (rest looked up from reference TRBV19 and TRBJ2-6): DGGITQSPKYLFRKEGQNVTLSCEQNLNHDAMYWYRQDPGQGLRLIYYSQIVNDFQKGDIAEGYSVSREKKESFPLTVTSAQKNPTAFYLCASSPRGTTGANVLTFGAGSRLTVL.

Only a few counts were recorded for this clone. The chain joins TRBV10-3 to TRBJ1-1; D might be TRBD1 (5 bases). V lost 7 bases to trimming and J lost 2 bases, with 11 bases between them. This CDR3 region has 13 residues. Germline CDR1 and CDR2: ENHRY and SYGVKD. In DNA, the CDR3 is TGTGCCATCAAATTGACAGATAACACTGAAGCTTTCTTT. Amino acids: CAIKLTDNTEAFF.

The chain couples TRBV28 to TRBJ1-3; the match to TRBD1 covers 9 bases. The germline CDR1 and CDR2 sequences are MDHEN and SYDVKM. CDR3 length: 19 residues. The ends lost 1 base at V and 0 bases at J; junction bases unmatched: 10. CDR3 bases: TGTGCCAGCAGTTTATCTCGAGGACAGGGGACTATCTCTGGAAACACCATATATTTT. The encoded protein is CASSLSRGQGTISGNTIYF.

The CDR3 protein is CASSFGQGAGQPQHF. CDR3 DNA sequence: TGTGCCAGCAGCTTTGGACAGGGGGCGGGTCAGCCCCAGCATTTT. The chain combines TRBV11-2 with TRBJ1-5, with 11 bases aligning to TRBD1. The CDR3 length is 15 residues. J lost 6 bases, V lost 3 bases, and 4 bases had no gene match. Per germline, CDR1 SGHAT and CDR2 FQNNGV.